The rows below give T cell receptor beta chains drawn from one sample of a study of T cells in Graves' hyperthyroidism and ophthalmopathy. TCRdb itself ran the multiplex PCR reads through MiXCR, one entry per CDR3 protein. The table includes hundreds of thousands of distinct CDR3 sequences, 15% to 20% detected once. Sequenced sample: blood. These receptors all stem from a man aged 35 to 55 with Graves' ophthalmopathy. CDR3s include the opening cysteine and the closing phenylalanine or tryptophan. The D gene is left open where the match is weak. Clone sizes are given selectively: once, few, many, or a class where the clone is expanded.

CDR3 protein	CDR3 DNA	V gene	J gene	D gene	clone size
CASRAGQGTYNEQFF	TGTGCCAGCAGGGCTGGGCAGGGAACCTACAATGAGCAGTTCTTC	TRBV12-3/TRBV12-4	TRBJ2-1	.	many
CASSQVVGGQKETQYF	TGTGCCAGCAGCCAAGTTGTCGGGGGTCAAAAAGAGACCCAGTACTTC	TRBV3-1	TRBJ2-5	.	few
CASSLGTSGEKLFF	TGTGCCAGCAGCTTAGGGACTTCTGGGGAAAAACTGTTTTTT	TRBV3-1	TRBJ1-4	.	many
CASSLGLALYNEQFF	TGTGCCAGCAGTTTAGGGCTAGCACTCTACAATGAGCAGTTCTTC	TRBV27	TRBJ2-1	.	many
CSVEDRGGPYEQYF	TGCAGCGTTGAAGATCGGGGAGGGCCCTACGAGCAGTACTTC	TRBV29-1	TRBJ2-7	TRBD2	.
CASSLSGRVSSYEQYF	TGTGCCAGCAGCTTATCCGGACGGGTTAGCTCCTACGAGCAGTACTTC	TRBV7-9	TRBJ2-7	.	few
CASRQEADTQYF	TGTGCCAGCAGACAAGAAGCAGATACGCAGTATTTT	TRBV7-2	TRBJ2-3	.	many
CASSYSQGTHEQYF	TGCGCCAGCAGTTACTCACAGGGAACCCACGAGCAGTACTTC	TRBV5-1	TRBJ2-7	.	many
CASSSAGQTYEQYF	TGCGCCAGCAGCTCCGCGGGACAGACCTACGAGCAGTACTTC	TRBV5-1	TRBJ2-7	.	few
CSAAPWTPQSTDTQYF	TGCAGTGCTGCCCCCTGGACACCACAGAGCACAGATACGCAGTATTTT	TRBV20-1	TRBJ2-3	.	few
CASSPPGAPQHF	TGTGCCAGCTCTCCTCCGGGGGCGCCCCAGCATTTT	TRBV18	TRBJ1-5	.	many
CASGKGDGANVLTF	TGTGCCAGCGGTAAGGGGGATGGGGCCAACGTCCTGACTTTC	TRBV2	TRBJ2-6	.	many
CASNLAGGLYNEQFF	TGTGCCAGCAATTTAGCGGGGGGGCTGTACAATGAGCAGTTCTTC	TRBV12-3/TRBV12-4	TRBJ2-1	TRBD2	.
CASSQWGLGSYEQYF	TGTGCCAGCAGCCAATGGGGGTTAGGCTCCTACGAGCAGTACTTC	TRBV14	TRBJ2-7	.	few
CASSQDGGQGRGEQFF	TGTGCCAGCAGCCAAGATGGGGGACAGGGACGTGGTGAGCAGTTCTTC	TRBV3-1	TRBJ2-1	TRBD1	.
CASLWGGTYEQYF	TGTGCCAGCCTTTGGGGGGGAACCTACGAGCAGTACTTC	TRBV2	TRBJ2-7	TRBD2	many
CASSFTGTGGNTIYF	TGTGCCAGCAGCTTCACCGGGACAGGGGGAAACACCATATATTTT	TRBV11-2	TRBJ1-3	TRBD1	many
CSKAGLAGDIQYF	TGCAGTAAGGCCGGACTAGCGGGGGACATTCAGTACTTC	TRBV20-1	TRBJ2-4	TRBD2	.
CASSFLLDSYEQYF	TGTGCCAGCAGCTTTTTATTGGACTCCTACGAGCAGTACTTC	TRBV11-2	TRBJ2-7	.	.
CASSERSGEFGDSPLHF	TGTGCCAGCAGTGAAAGGTCAGGGGAATTCGGGGATTCACCCCTCCACTTT	TRBV6-1	TRBJ1-6	.	few
CASSPVGGMDYGYTF	TGTGCCAGCAGCCCCGTTGGGGGAATGGACTATGGCTACACCTTC	TRBV6-2/TRBV6-3	TRBJ1-2	.	.
CSARDSPEKLFF	TGCAGTGCTAGAGATAGCCCTGAAAAACTGTTTTTT	TRBV20-1	TRBJ1-4	.	few
CASSVVGADSPLHF	TGTGCCAGCAGCGTCGTAGGGGCGGATTCACCCCTCCACTTT	TRBV9	TRBJ1-6	.	.
CASSLDVNLYNSPLHF	TGTGCCAGCAGCTTAGACGTTAACCTCTATAATTCACCCCTCCACTTT	TRBV7-9	TRBJ1-6	.	few
CASSLDITARNIQYF	TGTGCCAGCAGCTTAGATATAACCGCTCGAAACATTCAGTACTTC	TRBV11-2	TRBJ2-4	.	.
CASSNDIPNYGYTF	TGTGCCAGCAGCAACGACATACCTAACTATGGCTACACCTTC	TRBV5-6	TRBJ1-2	.	.
CASSVEMGLSGNTIYF	TGTGCCAGCAGCGTAGAAATGGGACTCTCTGGAAACACCATATATTTT	TRBV9	TRBJ1-3	.	.
CASMGGVTEAFF	TGTGCCAGTATGGGGGGCGTGACTGAAGCTTTCTTT	TRBV27	TRBJ1-1	.	few
CASSPYPGQGGGVNGYTF	TGTGCCAGCAGTCCATATCCGGGACAGGGAGGGGGGGTTAATGGCTACACCTTC	TRBV7-2	TRBJ1-2	TRBD1	few
CASSQVRSGSLLYEQFF	TGTGCCAGCAGCCAAGTGAGAAGTGGGAGTCTTCTGTATGAGCAGTTCTTC	TRBV4-2	TRBJ2-1	.	few
CSAEGQWQFF	TGCAGTGCGGAGGGGCAATGGCAGTTCTTC	TRBV20-1	TRBJ2-1	.	.
CASSYSMVGDEQFF	TGTGCCAGCAGTTACTCGATGGTGGGGGATGAGCAGTTCTTC	TRBV6-2/TRBV6-3	TRBJ2-1	.	many
CASSLVQGDYGYTF	TGTGCCAGCAGCTTAGTACAGGGGGACTATGGCTACACCTTC	TRBV7-2	TRBJ1-2	TRBD1	.
CASSYAGNKHIQYF	TGTGCCAGTAGTTACGCCGGGAACAAACACATTCAGTACTTC	TRBV19	TRBJ2-4	.	.
CASSVWRGGEQYF	TGTGCCAGCAGTGTCTGGCGGGGAGGCGAGCAGTACTTC	TRBV6-1	TRBJ2-7	.	many
CASRPRAGPGEQYF	TGTGCCAGCAGGCCCAGAGCGGGACCTGGGGAGCAGTACTTC	TRBV6-1	TRBJ2-7	TRBD2	few
CASSDSTGSTDTQYF	TGTGCCAGCAGTGATTCTACAGGGAGCACAGATACGCAGTATTTT	TRBV6-1	TRBJ2-3	.	.
CASSRMETRVRVEQFF	TGTGCCAGCAGTCGCATGGAGACCAGGGTTCGCGTTGAGCAGTTCTTC	TRBV9	TRBJ2-1	.	.
CASNQRLAGVSNEQFF	TGTGCCAGCAACCAACGACTAGCGGGAGTGAGCAATGAGCAGTTCTTC	TRBV6-2/TRBV6-3	TRBJ2-1	TRBD2	few
CASSGLGLFYGYTF	TGTGCCAGCAGTGGCCTGGGTCTATTCTATGGCTACACCTTC	TRBV6-1	TRBJ1-2	.	once
CASSLAPYNEQFF	TGTGCCAGCAGTTTGGCCCCTTACAATGAGCAGTTCTTC	TRBV28	TRBJ2-1	.	many
CASSENNYEQYF	TGTGCCAGCAGCGAAAATAACTACGAGCAGTACTTC	TRBV2	TRBJ2-7	.	many